This T cell receptor beta chain was recovered during a study of blood T cell repertoires in COVID-19. At the level of the study: Spain, Italy and the United States supplied samples that represented acute and convalescent COVID-19. The cDNA or gDNA used as material had been derived from T cells, B-cell-depleted T cells, or PBMCs.

The CDR3 contains 15 residues. V lost 7 bases and J lost 0, with 14 bases in between. The table came from immunoSEQ multiplex PCR; TCRdb's copy has only in-frame clones and leaves some out. The table records fewer than 350,000 clones, approximately 90% of them present only once. Allocation to cohorts depended on clinical history reported by the participants. The TCR sequence derives from a woman younger than 45 with acute COVID-19. The sample was PBMCs or T cells enriched from blood (not recorded which). The J gene is TRBJ1-5, the V gene TRBV5-3; no definite D call. TRBV5-3 is designated an ORF whose function remains uncertain. Here the CDR3 DNA reads TGTGCCAGATTCAAACAGAGTTATAGCAATCAGCCCCAGCATTTT. Protein sequence: CARFKQSYSNQPQHF.